This T cell receptor beta chain derives from a study of blood T cell repertoires in COVID-19. Study in general: Material from acute and convalescent COVID-19 was sourced from the United States, Italy and Spain. PBMCs, B-cell-depleted T cells, or T cells were the source of the cDNA or gDNA that made up the material.

This clone was counted a single time. As processed by the authors: Reference gene primer amplification gave nucleated cell count estimates. Clones were sequenced by immunoSEQ multiplex PCR, and TCRdb holds only the in-frame ones, with some missing. The DNA gave D and trimming, while V, J and clone size come from that table. The sample shows some 250,000 clones, 60% to 75% of them seen only once. The junction had 5 bases not matched to a gene; V was cut back by 4 bases and J by 7 bases. CDR1 is SEHNR and CDR2 is FQNEAQ in the germline V gene (reference sequence). CDR3 length: 13 residues. This chain connects TRBV7-9 to TRBJ1-1, with 8 positions matching TRBD1. The receptor was derived from a woman older than 75 with acute or convalescent COVID-19. Sequencing was done on a sample of peripheral blood. CDR3: CASSSRQGFEAFF. For the CDR3, the DNA is TGTGCCAGCAGCTCGAGACAGGGGTTTGAAGCTTTCTTT.